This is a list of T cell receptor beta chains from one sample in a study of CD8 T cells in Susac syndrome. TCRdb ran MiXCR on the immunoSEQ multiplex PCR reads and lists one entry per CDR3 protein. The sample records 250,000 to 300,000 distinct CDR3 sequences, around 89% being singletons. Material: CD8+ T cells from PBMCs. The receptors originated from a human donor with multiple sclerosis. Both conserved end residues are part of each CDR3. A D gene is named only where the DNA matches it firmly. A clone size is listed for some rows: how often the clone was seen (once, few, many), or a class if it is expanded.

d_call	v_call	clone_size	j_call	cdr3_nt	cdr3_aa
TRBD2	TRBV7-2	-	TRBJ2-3	TGTGCCAGCAGCCGACCTCGGACTAGCGGGAGTTCAGATACGCAGTATTTT	CASSRPRTSGSSDTQYF
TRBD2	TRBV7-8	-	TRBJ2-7	TGTGCCAGCAGCTTAAAAGCGGGAGGGCCCTACGAGCAGTACTTC	CASSLKAGGPYEQYF
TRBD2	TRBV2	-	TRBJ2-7	TGTGCCAGCAGTCCTAGCGGGGAGGGCCCGTACTTC	CASSPSGEGPYF
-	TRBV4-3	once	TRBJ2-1	TGCGCCAGCAGCCAAGACCCCCCAGGGGAGCTATACAATGAGCAGTTCTTC	CASSQDPPGELYNEQFF
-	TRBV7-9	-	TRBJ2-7	TGTGCCAGCAGCTTAGAAGAGGAATACGAGCAGTACTTC	CASSLEEEYEQYF
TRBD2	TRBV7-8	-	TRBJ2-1	TGTGCCAGCAGCTTACCCGCCGGGACTAGCGGCTTGAATGAGCAGTTCTTC	CASSLPAGTSGLNEQFF
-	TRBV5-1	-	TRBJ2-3	TGCGCCAGCAGCTTGGCCCTACGCACAGATACGCAGTATTTT	CASSLALRTDTQYF
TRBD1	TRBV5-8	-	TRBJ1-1	TGTGCCAGCAGCTTGGAACAGGGGGCGCGGACTGAAGCTTTCTTT	CASSLEQGARTEAFF
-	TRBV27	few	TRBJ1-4	TGTGCCAGCAGTTTTCGGCCAATGGGTTTTTTT	CASSFRPMGFF
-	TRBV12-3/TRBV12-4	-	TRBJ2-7	TGTGCCAGCAGTTCGACCCGCACCTACGAGCAGTACTTC	CASSSTRTYEQYF
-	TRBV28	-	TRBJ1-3	TGTGCCAGCAGTTCCCCCCGGGACACCATATATTTT	CASSSPRDTIYF
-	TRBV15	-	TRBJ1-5	TGTGCCACCAGCAGAGAAAGGGGTTGGAGCAATCAGCCCCAGCATTTT	CATSRERGWSNQPQHF
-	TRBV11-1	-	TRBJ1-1	TGTGCCAGCAGCTCCAAACCGGGACAAATAGGCAGCACTGAAGCTTTCTTT	CASSSKPGQIGSTEAFF
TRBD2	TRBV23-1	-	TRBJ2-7	TGCGCCAGCAGTCAAGGGAACGGGAGGCCTTTATACGAGCAGTACTTC	CASSQGNGRPLYEQYF
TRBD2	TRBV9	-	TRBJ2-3	TGTGCCAGCAGCGTATCTAGCGGGGAGATCACAGATACGCAGTATTTT	CASSVSSGEITDTQYF
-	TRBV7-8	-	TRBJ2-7	TGTGCCAGCAGCTTCGAGACAGCTTACGAGCAGTACTTC	CASSFETAYEQYF
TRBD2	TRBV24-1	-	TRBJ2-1	TGTGCCACCAGTGCCCCGTCGGCTAGCGGGGCCTACAATGAGCAGTTCTTC	CATSAPSASGAYNEQFF
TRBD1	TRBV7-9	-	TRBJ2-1	TGTGCCAGCAGCCCAGTCGCAGGGGGATTCTACAATGAGCAGTTCTTC	CASSPVAGGFYNEQFF
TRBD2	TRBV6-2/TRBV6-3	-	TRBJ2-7	TGTGCCAGCAGTTGGCTAGCGGGAGGCCACGAGCAGTACTTC	CASSWLAGGHEQYF
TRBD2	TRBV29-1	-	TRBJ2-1	TGCAGCATTTCACCGGGACTAGCGGGGGAGGGGGCCAATGAGCAGTTCTTC	CSISPGLAGEGANEQFF
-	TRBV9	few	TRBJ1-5	TGTGCCAGCAGCGTAGGAGGTTCGGGACAGCCCCAGCATTTT	CASSVGGSGQPQHF
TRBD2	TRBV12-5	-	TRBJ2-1	TGTGCTAGTGGTTTGGTAGGCGGGAGGGACAATGAGCAGTTCTTC	CASGLVGGRDNEQFF
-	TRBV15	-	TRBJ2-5	TGTGCCACCAGCAGAGTGGGGGAGATGACTTACTTC	CATSRVGEMTYF
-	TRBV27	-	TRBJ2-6	TGTGCCAGCACCCCTCTTAGCGCGGCTGGGGCCAACGTCCTGACTTTC	CASTPLSAAGANVLTF
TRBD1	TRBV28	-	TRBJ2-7	TGTGCCAGCAGCCTTGGACAGGGGGCCCCCCACGAGCAGTACTTC	CASSLGQGAPHEQYF
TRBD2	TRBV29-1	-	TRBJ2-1	TGCAGCGTTGAACCCGGGGCGGGAGCCGTCTACAATGAGCAGTTCTTC	CSVEPGAGAVYNEQFF
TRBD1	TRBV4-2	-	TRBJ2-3	TGCGCCAGCAGCCAAGACAGGGGTGCAGGCACAGATACGCAGTATTTT	CASSQDRGAGTDTQYF
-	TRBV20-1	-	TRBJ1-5	TGCAGTGCCCGCAGGGGTGAGAAAAGCAATCAGCCCCAGCATTTT	CSARRGEKSNQPQHF
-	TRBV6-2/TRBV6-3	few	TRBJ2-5	TGTGCCAGCAGTTACTCGACGGGGACCCAGTACTTC	CASSYSTGTQYF
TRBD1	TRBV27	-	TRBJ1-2	TGTGCCAGCAGGGAAAGGGGGCAAGGCTATGGCTACACCTTC	CASRERGQGYGYTF
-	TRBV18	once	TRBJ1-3	TGTGCCAGCTCACCACCCATCTCAGGGGCCGGAAACACCATATATTTT	CASSPPISGAGNTIYF
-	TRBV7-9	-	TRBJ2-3	TGTGCCAGCGGGAGGCCCAGCACAGATACGCAGTATTTT	CASGRPSTDTQYF
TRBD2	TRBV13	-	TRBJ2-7	TGTGCCAGCAGCTTAGCCGCGACTAGCGGGGTCTACGAGCAGTACTTC	CASSLAATSGVYEQYF
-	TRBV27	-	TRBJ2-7	TGTGCCAGCCGGGACGGGGGCTACGAGCAGTACTTC	CASRDGGYEQYF
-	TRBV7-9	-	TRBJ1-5	TGTGCCAGCAGCTTAACGGGGCCGGGGTCCAATCAGCCCCAGCATTTT	CASSLTGPGSNQPQHF
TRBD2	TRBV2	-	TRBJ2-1	TGTGCCAGCTCCGCCCCAACTAGCGGAGGCCTCCCCTACAATGAGCAGTTCTTC	CASSAPTSGGLPYNEQFF
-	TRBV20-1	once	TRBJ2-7	TGCAGTGCTAGAGATCTTGGGGGTTGGATCGAGCAGTACTTC	CSARDLGGWIEQYF
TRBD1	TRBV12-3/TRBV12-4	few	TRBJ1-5	TGTGCCAGCAGTCCCACCCCTGGGACAGGGGGCGAGTATAGCAATCAGCCCCAGCATTTT	CASSPTPGTGGEYSNQPQHF
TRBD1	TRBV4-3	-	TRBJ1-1	TGCGCCAGCAGCCAAGTCCCTGGACAGGGGGAGAACACTGAAGCTTTCTTT	CASSQVPGQGENTEAFF